A single sample gave rise to the 4 T cell receptor beta chains below, sequenced in a study of blood T cell repertoires in COVID-19. Profiled with immunoSEQ multiplex PCR; TCRdb holds only in-frame clones, not every one. Among over 250,000 clones, approximately 90% were seen once, and the ten largest hold under 10%. Material for sequencing was PBMCs or T cells enriched from blood (not recorded which). The receptors derive from a middle-aged man who had recovered from COVID-19.

This clone was detected once. The J gene is TRBJ2-1, the V gene TRBV7-3, with TRBD2 matching over 10 bases. The germline V gene encodes CDR1 SGHTA and CDR2 FQGTGA. V gave up 2 bases and J gave up 0 bases; unmatched junction bases: 7. The CDR3 contains 18 residues. The CDR3 nucleotides are TGTGCCAGCAGCTTAGAGACTAGCGGGTTGAGCTCCTACAATGAGCAGTTCTTC. Translation gives CASSLETSGLSSYNEQFF.

This clone appeared a few times. The rearrangement joins TRBV4-2 to TRBJ2-1, with 8 bases lining up with TRBD2. The V and J ends lost 1 base and 0 bases, in that order; junction bases with no gene match: 11. Germline values: CDR1 LGHNA, CDR2 YNFKEQ. CDR3 length equals 19 residues. This CDR3 reads CASSQAGTSNRLSYNEQFF. The DNA of the CDR3 is TGTGCCAGCAGCCAAGCCGGGACTAGTAATCGACTCTCCTACAATGAGCAGTTCTTC.

This chain connects TRBV4-1 to TRBJ1-2, with 8 bases matching TRBD1. Germline lookup yields CDR1 MGHRA and CDR2 YSYEKL. CDR3 length equals 20 residues. Trimming at V came to 7 bases and at J to 5 bases, leaving 27 bases not matched to a gene. The CDR3, as DNA: TGCGCCAGCACCCTTCTCTCGTGGCCTGCACGGACAGGGACCGATTATGGCTACACCTTC. It encodes CASTLLSWPARTGTDYGYTF.

The chain combines TRBV30 with TRBJ1-1; maybe TRBD1 (6 bases). Germline V gives CDR1 GTSNPN, CDR2 SVGIG (reference sequence). This CDR3 has 14 residues. Trimming shortened V by 2 bases and J by 4 bases, and 14 bases separated the two germline ends. The CDR3: CAWSTDRIITEAFF. The CDR3 DNA reads as TGTGCCTGGAGTACGGACAGAATTATCACTGAAGCTTTCTTT.